A selection of T cell receptor beta chains follows, all from one sample in a study of blood T cell repertoires in COVID-19. The method was immunoSEQ multiplex PCR; TCRdb's version includes in-frame clones alone and lacks a portion of them. The repertoire includes roughly 450,000 clones, less than 95% of them detected once, and approximately 0.55% sits in the top ten. Source material: PBMCs or T cells enriched from blood (not recorded which). All receptors derive from a young man who had recovered from COVID-19. CDR3s include the opening cysteine and the closing phenylalanine or tryptophan. D genes are given only for firm matches. Part of the rows lack a size; the others show once, few, many or a class for expanded clones.

TRBJ1-6 - TRBV5-1 - CASSWTTGDSPLHF TGCGCCAGCAGCTGGACTACGGGGGATTCACCCCTCCACTTT
TRBJ2-7 - TRBV6-4 - CASSDSIRAGNSYEQYF TGTGCCAGCAGTGACTCGATTAGGGCAGGGAACTCCTACGAGCAGTACTTC
TRBJ2-1 - TRBV5-5 - CASSNPRGGTVGNEQFF TGTGCCAGCAGCAACCCGCGGGGCGGGACAGTAGGCAATGAGCAGTTCTTC
TRBJ1-1 TRBD1 TRBV5-1 - CASSSGQRAHVETEAFF TGCGCCAGCAGCTCGGGACAGAGGGCCCATGTGGAGACTGAAGCTTTCTTT
TRBJ1-2 - TRBV4-1 - CASSQVTDNYGYTF TGCGCCAGCAGCCAAGTGACAGATAACTATGGCTACACCTTC
TRBJ2-7 - TRBV7-9 - CASSLGDEQYF TGTGCCAGCAGCTTGGGAGACGAGCAGTACTTC
TRBJ1-4 TRBD1 TRBV6-5 - CASRYLQGNEKLFF TGTGCCAGCAGATACCTACAGGGGAATGAAAAACTGTTTTTT
TRBJ1-2 TRBD1 TRBV6-1 - CASSDSGQPPYGYTF TGTGCCAGCAGTGATTCGGGACAGCCACCCTATGGCTACACCTTC
TRBJ1-1 TRBD1 TRBV7-6 - CASSFLRDREPMAFF TGTGCCAGCAGCTTCCTCCGGGACAGGGAGCCCATGGCTTTCTTT
TRBJ1-2 TRBD1 TRBV9 once CASSVERQGKDYGYTF TGTGCCAGCAGCGTAGAGCGACAGGGGAAGGACTATGGCTACACCTTC
TRBJ2-1 TRBD2 TRBV19 - CASTTRLARTNEQFF TGTGCCAGTACCACCAGACTAGCTCGAACCAATGAGCAGTTCTTC
TRBJ2-5 TRBD2 TRBV18 - CASSPTSGYQETQYF TGTGCCAGCTCACCAACTAGCGGTTACCAAGAGACCCAGTACTTC
TRBJ2-7 - TRBV3-1/TRBV3-2 - CASSQGFSGVSEQYF TGTGCCAGCAGCCAAGGGTTCTCGGGAGTTTCGGAGCAGTACTTC
TRBJ1-5 - TRBV28 - CASSSGGNQPQHF TGTGCCAGCAGTTCCGGCGGAAATCAGCCCCAGCATTTT
TRBJ1-2 - TRBV6-5 - CASATGSNYGYTF TGTGCCAGCGCTACAGGATCTAACTATGGCTACACCTTC
TRBJ1-2 TRBD1 TRBV11-3 - CASSLEGTGVYTF TGTGCCAGCAGCTTAGAAGGGACAGGGGTCTACACCTTC
TRBJ1-3 - TRBV30 - CAWSQGRGFSGNTIYF TGTGCCTGGAGCCAGGGCAGGGGTTTCTCTGGAAACACCATATATTTT
TRBJ1-6 - TRBV9 once CASSVARESSPLHF TGTGCCAGCAGCGTAGCGAGGGAGAGTTCACCCCTCCACTTT
TRBJ2-5 TRBD1 TRBV7-9 - CASSLASPTGQTQYF TGTGCCAGCAGCTTAGCCTCTCCGACAGGGCAGACCCAGTACTTC
TRBJ2-5 - TRBV5-6 - CASSLGQTGETQYF TGTGCCAGCAGCTTGGGGCAAACAGGCGAGACCCAGTACTTC
TRBJ1-1 - TRBV6-1 - CASSEDRLNTEAFF TGTGCCAGCAGTGAAGACAGATTGAACACTGAAGCTTTCTTT
TRBJ2-1 TRBD2 TRBV5-4 - CASSSMSSGGWHEQFF TGTGCCAGCAGCTCAATGAGTTCGGGGGGTTGGCATGAGCAGTTCTTC
TRBJ2-1 - TRBV25-1 - CASSEQGLTYNEQFF TGTGCCAGCAGTGAACAGGGGCTCACCTACAATGAGCAGTTCTTC
TRBJ1-2 TRBD1 TRBV2 once CASSRTGGGGYTF TGTGCCAGCAGCCGCACAGGGGGCGGTGGCTACACCTTC
TRBJ1-3 TRBD1 TRBV10-1 - CASSPDRATGNTIYF TGCGCCAGCAGCCCAGACAGGGCCACTGGAAACACCATATATTTT
TRBJ1-1 - TRBV5-4 - CASSLIQGGNTEAFF TGTGCCAGCAGCTTGATTCAGGGTGGAAACACTGAAGCTTTCTTT
TRBJ2-2 TRBD2 TRBV5-1 - CASSLGALGAGAYTGELFF TGCGCCAGCAGCTTGGGGGCCCTGGGAGCGGGGGCCTACACCGGGGAGCTGTTTTTT
TRBJ2-7 TRBD2 TRBV28 - CASSPRGAYEQYF TGTGCCAGCAGTCCGCGGGGGGCCTACGAGCAGTACTTC
TRBJ2-3 TRBD2 TRBV6-1 - CASSERTSGRPGDTQYF TGTGCCAGCAGTGAAAGAACTAGCGGGAGGCCGGGCGATACGCAGTATTTT